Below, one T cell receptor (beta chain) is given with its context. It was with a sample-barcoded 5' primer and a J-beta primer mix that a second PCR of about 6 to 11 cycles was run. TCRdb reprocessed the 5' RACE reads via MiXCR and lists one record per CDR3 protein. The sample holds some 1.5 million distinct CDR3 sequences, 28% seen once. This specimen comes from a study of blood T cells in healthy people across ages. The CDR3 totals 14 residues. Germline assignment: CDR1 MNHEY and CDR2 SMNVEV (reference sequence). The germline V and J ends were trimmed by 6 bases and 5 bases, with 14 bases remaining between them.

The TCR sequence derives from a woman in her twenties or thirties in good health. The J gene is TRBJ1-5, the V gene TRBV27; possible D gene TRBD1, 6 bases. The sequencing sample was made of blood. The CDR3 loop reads CASRWGGGDQPQHF. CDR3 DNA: TGTGCCAGCAGATGGGGAGGGGGTGATCAGCCCCAGCATTTT.